Listed here is a single TCR beta chain. The antigen is undetermined. This sample was taken from a study of shared clonotypes between healthy human individuals. Turning to the study itself: CD8 memory received one plate per donor, CD8 naive two, CD4 memory three and CD4 naive three. Study results and caveats: Sharing of clonotypes among donors was expected to vary with sequencing depth. Generally, naive subsets (rather than memory subsets) showed larger estimated richness.

V shed 3 bases, J shed 5 bases, and the junction held 10 bases outside the gene matches. The V gene's germline CDR1 is PRHDT and CDR2 FYEKMQ (reference sequence). The CDR3 spans 15 residues. Only in-frame clones appear in the TCRdb table, and some are missing; sequencing was by immunoSEQ multiplex PCR. The sample yields hundreds of thousands of clones, more than 95% seen once. This TCR was recovered from a woman aged 30 to 39 in good health. J is TRBJ2-7 and V is TRBV13; 7 bases align to TRBD2. Sequenced material: naive CD4+ T cells sorted from blood. Stated subset: CD45RA+ positively selected. The CDR3 loop reads CASSFRRESVNEQYF. In DNA, the CDR3 is TGTGCCAGCAGCTTTCGGCGGGAGAGCGTCAACGAGCAGTACTTC.